Listed here are 23 T cell receptor beta chains from one sample, sequenced in a study of PD-1 blockade in mismatch repair-deficient tumors. Produced via immunoSEQ multiplex PCR; TCRdb's table is partial and in-frame only. The table records 130,000 or so clones, around 86% of them present only once. The sample here was peripheral blood, taken 44 weeks after starting pembrolizumab. These receptors were taken from an adult with mismatch repair-deficient cancer.

The chain carries TRBV4-3 and TRBJ2-7; a possible D gene is TRBD1 (5 bases). Germline V CDR1 and CDR2: LGHNA, YSLEER. V lost 3 bases to trimming and J lost 4 bases, with 16 bases between them. This CDR3 is 15 amino acids long. CDR3 sequence: CASSQGHKGPYEQYF. The CDR3 DNA reads as TGCGCCAGCAGCCAGGGGCACAAAGGACCTTACGAGCAGTACTTC.

The chain couples TRBV7-9 to TRBJ1-3, with D uncertain. Germline CDR1 SEHNR, CDR2 FQNEAQ (reference sequence). The V end was cut by 5 bases, the J end by 1 base, with 12 bases between. The CDR3 has 15 residues. The CDR3 protein is CASSLTARSGNTIYF. CDR3 sequence (DNA): TGTGCCAGCAGCCTAACAGCGCGGTCTGGAAACACCATATATTTT. Supplemented by reference TRBV7-9 and TRBJ1-3, the full variable domain reads DTGVSQNPRHKITKRGQNVTFRCDPISEHNRLYWYRQTLGQGPEFLTYFQNEAQLEKSRLLSDRFSAERPKGSFSTLEIQRTEQGDSAMYLCASSLTARSGNTIYFGEGSWLTVV.

The gene calls are TRBV4-2 and TRBJ2-7; possible D gene TRBD2, 5 bases. V lost 1 base, J lost 2 bases, and 12 bases lay in between. Per germline, CDR1 LGHNA and CDR2 YNFKEQ. CDR3 size: 15 residues. For the CDR3, the DNA is TGTGCCAGCAGCCAAGGTTCCTGGGGAGCCTACGAGCAGTACTTC. Translated: CASSQGSWGAYEQYF.

This clone came up a few times. The CDR3 DNA reads TGTGCCAGCACACCGGGACAGGGACCCTACGAGCAGTACTTC. It encodes CASTPGQGPYEQYF. The rearrangement uses TRBV7-6 and TRBJ2-7, with TRBD1 matching 9 bases. This CDR3 has 14 residues. Germline V CDR1 and CDR2: SGHVS, FNYEAQ. The ends lost 7 bases at V and 2 bases at J; junction bases unmatched: 6.

A few counts support this clone. The junction and the germline gene differ at one end; a read error may be behind it. The V call is TRBV28, the J call TRBJ2-7; the D is unclear. Germline V gene sequence: CDR1 MDHEN, CDR2 SYDVKM. This CDR3 is built from 9 residues. The CDR3 reads CASSFPWGF. CDR3 sequence (DNA): TGTGCCAGCAGTTTCCCCTGGGGCTTC. Drawing the rest from reference TRBV28 and TRBJ2-7, the complete variable domain is DVKVTQSSRYLVKRTGEKVFLECVQDMDHENMFWYRQDPGLGLRLIYFSYDVKMKEKGDIPEGYSVSREKKERFSLILESASTNQTSMYLCASSFPWGFGPGTRLTVT.

The V gene is TRBV4-1, the J gene TRBJ2-3; weak D call: TRBD2 (5 bases). CDR3 length equals 16 residues. Between the trimmed V and J ends, which lost 0 bases and 0 bases, there was a span of 10 bases. CDR1 and CDR2 from the germline V gene are MGHRA and YSYEKL. Written as DNA, the CDR3 is TGCGCCAGCAGCCAAGAGTGGAGGTCAAGCACAGATACGCAGTATTTT. Translated, it gives CASSQEWRSSTDTQYF.

The V and J genes are TRBV5-1 and TRBJ2-1, with 8 positions matching TRBD2. Germline V gives CDR1 SGHRS, CDR2 YFSETQ. Trimming cost V 4 bases and J 6 bases; bases outside gene matches: 9. The CDR3 length is 15 residues. The CDR3 coding sequence is TGCGCCAGCAGCCAGAGCGGGAGAGTCTTCAATGAGCAGTTCTTC. Protein product: CASSQSGRVFNEQFF.

The J gene is TRBJ1-2, the V gene TRBV18; maybe TRBD1 (5 bases). CDR3 length: 16 residues. Trimming pared 2 bases from V and 1 base from J, leaving 14 bases between. Germline loops: CDR1 KGHSH, CDR2 LQKENI. The CDR3 sequence: CASSPSQGWGNYGYTF. CDR3 nucleotide sequence: TGTGCCAGCTCACCATCTCAGGGCTGGGGTAACTATGGCTACACCTTC.

The gene calls are TRBV10-3 and TRBJ2-1, with D tentatively TRBD2 (5 bases). The CDR3 consists of 16 residues. The ends were cut back, 0 bases at V and 2 bases at J, with 11 bases in the middle. Germline CDR1 ENHRY, CDR2 SYGVKD. CDR3 region: CAISESEALPYNEQFF. The CDR3, as DNA: TGTGCCATCAGTGAGTCGGAGGCTCTCCCCTACAATGAGCAGTTCTTC.

This clone was observed a few times. The CDR3 nucleotides read TGTGCCAGCAGTGAGGTCCCGGGGGCTAGCGGGAGTAGGTACGAGCAGTACTTC. The encoded protein is CASSEVPGASGSRYEQYF. The chain has TRBV6-1 and TRBJ2-7, with 10 bases matching TRBD2. The CDR3 has 18 residues. Germline CDR1 MNHNS, CDR2 SASEGT. The V segment lost 3 bases and the J segment 4 bases; nucleotides outside the gene matches: 15.

The chain links TRBV29-1 to TRBJ1-3, with TRBD1 matching 7 bases. Germline loops: CDR1 SQVTM, CDR2 ANQGSEA. V lost 0 bases and J lost 0; bases outside the gene matches: 8. This CDR3 region has 17 residues. CDR3 bases: TGCAGCGTTGAAGACGAGGGACAGTCGATCTCTGGAAACACCATATATTTT. Translated: CSVEDEGQSISGNTIYF.

This rearrangement joins TRBV27 to TRBJ2-5; 8 bases fit TRBD1. V was pared by 4 bases and J by 3 bases, with 7 bases of the junction left unmatched. In germline, CDR1 is MNHEY, CDR2 SMNVEV (reference sequence). This CDR3 has 15 amino acids. This CDR3 reads CASSSTATGEETQYF. CDR3 DNA: TGTGCCAGCAGTTCAACCGCGACAGGGGAAGAGACCCAGTACTTC.

A single count supports this clone. The V and J genes are TRBV7-8 and TRBJ1-5, with TRBD1 identical over 7 bases. Germline lookup yields CDR1 SGHVS and CDR2 FQNEAQ. The CDR3 is 19 amino acids. V lost 5 bases to trimming and J lost 0 bases; unmatched junction nucleotides: 16. The CDR3 is CASSHLRGATAYSNQPQHF. CDR3 nucleotides: TGTGCCAGCAGCCATCTCAGGGGGGCGACCGCCTATAGCAATCAGCCCCAGCATTTT.

The chain uses TRBV7-2 and TRBJ2-7, with 8 bases aligning to TRBD2. CDR1 and CDR2 from the germline V gene are SGHTA and FQGNSA. The CDR3 runs 15 residues. V lost 2 bases and J lost 3; bases outside the gene matches: 6. CDR3 amino acids: CASSLRSGSNYEQYF. The CDR3, as DNA: TGTGCCAGCAGCTTACGAAGCGGGAGCAACTACGAGCAGTACTTC. The full variable domain, in which reference TRBV7-2 and TRBJ2-7 provide the parts outside the CDR3, is GAGVSQSPSNKVTEKGKDVELRCDPISGHTALYWYRQSLGQGLEFLIYFQGNSAPDKSGLPSDRFSAERTGGSVSTLTIQRTQQEDSAVYLCASSLRSGSNYEQYFGPGTRLTVT.

CDR3 in DNA: TGCAGTGGGAATGAGCAGTTCTTC. Protein: CSGNEQFF. The V gene is TRBV20-1, the J gene TRBJ2-1; D is unresolved. Per the germline V gene, CDR1 is DFQATT and CDR2 is SNEGSKA (reference sequence). The CDR3 length is 8 residues. V lost 7 bases, J lost 7 bases, and 2 bases lay in between.

The chain uses TRBV6-1 and TRBJ1-2; perhaps TRBD1 as D (6 bases). V lost 6 bases, J lost 2 bases, and 16 bases lay in between. Germline CDR1 MNHNS, CDR2 SASEGT. The CDR3 has 15 amino acids. The DNA of the CDR3 is TGTGCCAGCAGGCCAACCACAGGGAACAACTATGGCTACACCTTC. It encodes CASRPTTGNNYGYTF.

This sequence joins TRBV7-9 and TRBJ2-7; D is undetermined. In germline, CDR1 is SEHNR, CDR2 FQNEAQ (reference sequence). This CDR3 has 15 residues. Trimming pared 4 bases from V and 6 bases from J, leaving 19 bases between. The CDR3 loop is CASSSGLFPLAEQYF. Written as DNA, the CDR3 is TGTGCCAGCAGCTCTGGCCTCTTCCCCCTGGCCGAGCAGTACTTC.

The DNA for the CDR3 is TGTGCCAGCAGTGACTTCGCGGCAACCTCTGGGGCCAACGTCCTGACTTTC. This translates into CASSDFAATSGANVLTF. This rearrangement joins TRBV2 to TRBJ2-6, with D unresolved. There are 17 residues in the CDR3. Trimming removed 3 bases from V and 0 bases from J, with 12 bases in between. Germline V CDR1 and CDR2: SNHLY, FYNNEI.

The V call is TRBV7-2, the J call TRBJ1-4; weak D call: TRBD1 (5 bases). Germline lookup yields CDR1 SGHTA and CDR2 FQGNSA. The V end was cut by 3 bases, the J end by 3 bases, with 14 bases between. This CDR3 has 16 residues. The CDR3 sequence: CASSLGGRGSNEKLFF. The CDR3, as DNA: TGTGCCAGCAGCTTGGGGGGTCGGGGGTCTAATGAAAAACTGTTTTTT. Full variable domain (remainder filled in from reference TRBV7-2 and TRBJ1-4): GAGVSQSPSNKVTEKGKDVELRCDPISGHTALYWYRQSLGQGLEFLIYFQGNSAPDKSGLPSDRFSAERTGGSVSTLTIQRTQQEDSAVYLCASSLGGRGSNEKLFFGSGTQLSVL.

This clone has a single count. The chain joins TRBV25-1 to TRBJ2-1; D possibly uses TRBD1 or TRBD2 (5 bases each). Deletions cut 3 bases from V and 7 bases from J, with 13 bases between. The CDR3 contains 14 residues. Germline V gene sequence: CDR1 MGHDK, CDR2 SYGVNS. The CDR3 reads CASSDQGRGNEQFF. CDR3 in DNA: TGTGCCAGCAGTGATCAGGGCCGGGGTAATGAGCAGTTCTTC.

This CDR3 reads CASERGEGDSPLHF. CDR3 DNA sequence: TGCGCCAGTGAGAGAGGGGAAGGTGATTCACCCCTCCACTTT. The chain couples TRBV5-1 to TRBJ1-6, with D maybe TRBD1 (5 bases). Germline CDR1 SGHRS, CDR2 YFSETQ. The V end lost 8 bases, the J end lost 8 bases, and 17 bases lay between the germline ends. The CDR3 is 14 residues long. The entire variable domain, with the rest obtained from reference TRBV5-1 and TRBJ1-6, is as follows: KAGVTQTPRYLIKTRGQQVTLSCSPISGHRSVSWYQQTPGQGLQFLFEYFSETQRNKGNFPGRFSGRQFSNSRSEMNVSTLELGDSALYLCASERGEGDSPLHFGNGTRLTVT.

This chain connects TRBV5-1 to TRBJ2-3, with a possible D match to TRBD2 (6 bases). This CDR3 has 18 residues. Germline-derived CDR1 and CDR2 are SGHRS and YFSETQ. The V end lost 4 bases, the J end lost 5 bases, and 26 bases lay between the germline ends. The CDR3 spells CASSPRLGRWEIGDTQYF. The DNA of the CDR3 is TGCGCCAGCAGCCCAAGACTAGGAAGATGGGAAATAGGAGATACGCAGTATTTT.

This clone has just one count. V is TRBV2 and J is TRBJ2-3; 8 nucleotides agree with TRBD2. CDR1 and CDR2 from the germline V gene are SNHLY and FYNNEI. There are 17 residues in the CDR3. V lost 5 bases and J lost 0; bases outside the gene matches: 10. CDR3 protein: CASSLNTLAASTDTQYF. CDR3 sequence (DNA): TGTGCCAGCAGTCTCAATACACTAGCGGCTAGCACAGATACGCAGTATTTT. Full variable domain (missing parts from reference TRBV2 and TRBJ2-3): EPEVTQTPSHQVTQMGQEVILRCVPISNHLYFYWYRQILGQKVEFLVSFYNNEISEKSEIFDDQFSVERPDGSNFTLKIRSTKLEDSAMYFCASSLNTLAASTDTQYFGPGTRLTVL.